This entry lists 18 T cell receptor beta chains sequenced from one sample in a study of blood T cell repertoires in COVID-19. This table comes from immunoSEQ multiplex PCR, and its TCRdb copy is limited to in-frame clones, with some not included. Of around 68,000 clones listed, 70% to 85% are singletons. Sample: peripheral blood. The receptors were sampled from a man aged 80 or over with active COVID-19.

The gene calls are TRBV5-1 and TRBJ2-3; no firm D call. The length of the CDR3 is 12 residues. The germline V gene has CDR1 SGHRS and CDR2 YFSETQ. V was cut by 4 bases and J by 3 bases, with 6 bases left in between. DNA for the CDR3: TGCGCCAGCAGCACCGAGACAGATACGCAGTATTTT. Translation gives CASSTETDTQYF.

This clone was seen repeatedly, ten times or more. J is TRBJ1-6 and V is TRBV24-1; 8 bases align to TRBD1. The germline gives CDR1 KGHDR, CDR2 SFDVKD. V was clipped by 7 bases and J by 9 bases; unmatched bases: 4. The CDR3 has 13 residues. The CDR3, as DNA: TGTGCCACCAGCCAGGACAGGGTTTCACCCCTCCACTTT. Amino acids: CATSQDRVSPLHF.

The chain employs TRBV2 and TRBJ2-5, with a tentative D call TRBD2 (6 bases). Trimming pared 3 bases from V and 5 bases from J, leaving 10 bases between. Germline lookup yields CDR1 SNHLY and CDR2 FYNNEI. CDR3 length equals 13 residues. The chain's CDR3 is CASSEGRGETQYF. CDR3 DNA sequence: TGTGCCAGCAGTGAGGGTCGGGGGGAGACCCAGTACTTC.

A few counts support this clone. This chain joins TRBV27 and TRBJ2-3; 11 nucleotides match TRBD2. The V segment lost 5 bases and the J segment 3 bases; nucleotides outside the gene matches: 7. This CDR3 is 16 amino acids long. Germline values: CDR1 MNHEY, CDR2 SMNVEV (reference sequence). DNA of the CDR3: TGTGCCAGCAGTAGATCTAGCGGGAGGAGGACAGATACGCAGTATTTT. Encoded protein: CASSRSSGRRTDTQYF.

The rearrangement joins TRBV3-1 (or the pseudogene TRBV3-2) to TRBJ1-6; D is ambiguous. The V end lost 1 base, the J end lost 7 bases, and 5 bases lay between the germline ends. Germline CDR1 and CDR2: LGHDT and YNNKEL (reference sequence). CDR3 size: 13 residues. The CDR3 region is CASSQGLNSPLHF. CDR3 in DNA: TGTGCCAGCAGCCAAGGTCTCAATTCACCCCTCCACTTT.

The chain couples TRBV24-1 to TRBJ2-1; 10 bases are a match to TRBD2. Germline V lookup: CDR1 KGHDR, CDR2 SFDVKD. V shed 5 bases, J shed 6 bases, and the junction held 15 bases outside the gene matches. The CDR3 is 18 residues long. CDR3 region: CATSGFAGVASGGNEQFF. CDR3 nucleotide sequence: TGTGCCACCAGTGGCTTTGCAGGTGTGGCTAGCGGGGGCAATGAGCAGTTCTTC.

The V gene is TRBV4-1, the J gene TRBJ2-2; D not certain. V lost 1 base to trimming and J lost 3 bases, with 9 bases between them. The CDR3 spans 15 residues. In germline, CDR1 is MGHRA, CDR2 YSYEKL. The CDR3 DNA reads TGCGCCAGCAGCCAAGCAAACACAGACACCGGGGAGCTGTTTTTT. Translation: CASSQANTDTGELFF.

The chain uses TRBV6-2 or TRBV6-3 and TRBJ1-2, with D unclear. Germline-derived CDR1 and CDR2 are MNHEY and SVGEGT. CDR3 length: 14 amino acids. Between the trimmed V and J ends, which lost 6 bases and 6 bases, there was a span of 17 bases. The CDR3 DNA is TGTGCCAGCAGCCGAAGACACGACGGCCATGGCTACACCTTC. This gives the protein CASSRRHDGHGYTF.

The J gene is TRBJ2-7, the V gene TRBV7-2, with 7 nucleotides matching TRBD1. From germline, CDR1 is SGHTA and CDR2 FQGNSA. V lost 0 bases and J lost 2; bases outside the gene matches: 4. This CDR3 has 15 amino acids. The CDR3 nucleotides are TGTGCCAGCAGCTTAGCCATAGGGACAGCCTACGAGCAGTACTTC. It encodes CASSLAIGTAYEQYF.

The gene calls are TRBV6-5 and TRBJ2-4; 8 bases are a match to TRBD2. The CDR3 length is 15 residues. Trimming took 5 bases from V and 11 from J; bases not matched to a gene: 14. Germline V CDR1 and CDR2: MNHEY, SVGAGI. This CDR3 is CASSTPSAGAAVQYF. Written as DNA, the CDR3 is TGTGCCAGCAGTACTCCCTCAGCGGGGGCGGCGGTTCAGTACTTC.

CDR3 sequence reads: CASGMVGLARYEQYF. CDR3 in DNA: TGTGCCAGCGGGATGGTTGGACTAGCGAGGTACGAGCAGTACTTC. This sequence joins TRBV28 and TRBJ2-7, with TRBD2 identical over 9 bases. V shed 8 bases, J shed 4 bases, and the junction held 12 bases outside the gene matches. The CDR3 sequence is 15 residues long. The germline V gene has CDR1 MDHEN and CDR2 SYDVKM. Looking up the rest from reference TRBV28 and TRBJ2-7 gives the full variable domain: DVKVTQSSRYLVKRTGEKVFLECVQDMDHENMFWYRQDPGLGLRLIYFSYDVKMKEKGDIPEGYSVSREKKERFSLILESASTNQTSMYLCASGMVGLARYEQYFGPGTRLTVT.

The chain carries TRBV1 and TRBJ1-5; TRBD1, the D gene given by the table, was not confirmed from the DNA. TRBV1 is assigned pseudogene status. The CDR3 sequence is 17 residues long. The CDR3 nucleotides read TGCACCAGCAGCCAAGATCGTGCCGGCAGGGGAAATCAGCCCCAGCATTTT. Residues: CTSSQDRAGRGNQPQHF.

The gene calls are TRBV6-5 and TRBJ2-3; TRBD1 agrees at 9 bases. Per germline, CDR1 MNHEY and CDR2 SVGAGI. The CDR3 sequence is 14 residues long. V trimming: 6 bases; J trimming: 4 bases; junction bases outside the gene matches: 5. This chain's CDR3 is CASSRTGGADTQYF. DNA for the CDR3: TGTGCCAGCAGCCGTACAGGGGGCGCAGATACGCAGTATTTT.

The rearrangement uses TRBV27 and TRBJ1-4; D might be TRBD1 (6 bases). CDR1 and CDR2 from the germline V gene are MNHEY and SMNVEV (reference sequence). CDR3 size: 16 residues. Trimming pared 5 bases from V and 4 bases from J, leaving 17 bases between. CDR3 nucleotide sequence: TGTGCCAGCAGTCTCTCCCCCGGACAGTTTAATGAAAAACTGTTTTTT. This gives the protein CASSLSPGQFNEKLFF.

This clone was seen a handful of times. The V and J genes are TRBV5-1 and TRBJ2-7, with D possibly matching TRBD1 (6 bases). The germline CDR1 and CDR2 sequences are SGHRS and YFSETQ. The V gene lost 0 bases and the J gene lost 6 bases, with 16 bases spanning the gap. This CDR3 has 15 amino acids. CDR3 loop: CASSLEAQGFGEQYF. CDR3 coding DNA: TGCGCCAGCAGCTTGGAGGCACAGGGCTTCGGCGAGCAGTACTTC.

V is TRBV4-2 and J is TRBJ1-1; D ambiguous. The CDR3 runs to 15 residues. V lost 0 bases and J lost 6, with 14 bases in between. Germline CDR1 is LGHNA and CDR2 is YNFKEQ. CDR3 protein: CASSQENSQRSEAFF. DNA for the CDR3: TGTGCCAGCAGCCAAGAGAACAGCCAAAGGTCTGAAGCTTTCTTT.

The gene calls are TRBV19 and TRBJ2-2; TRBD2 agrees at 8 bases. V lost 6 bases and J lost 5; bases outside the gene matches: 8. Germline CDR1 reads LNHDA; CDR2 reads SQIVND (reference sequence). The CDR3 is 15 residues long. The CDR3 loop is CASSTGGMVTGELFF. The DNA of the CDR3 is TGTGCCAGTAGCACGGGAGGGATGGTAACCGGGGAGCTGTTTTTT.

The V gene is TRBV30, the J gene TRBJ1-1, with TRBD1 matching 7 bases. V shed 1 base, J shed 4 bases, and the junction held 3 bases outside the gene matches. The CDR3 contains 13 residues. The germline gives CDR1 GTSNPN, CDR2 SVGIG (reference sequence). As DNA, the CDR3 is TGTGCCTGGAGTGGCGCAGGGGGCACTGAAGCTTTCTTT. This codes for CAWSGAGGTEAFF.